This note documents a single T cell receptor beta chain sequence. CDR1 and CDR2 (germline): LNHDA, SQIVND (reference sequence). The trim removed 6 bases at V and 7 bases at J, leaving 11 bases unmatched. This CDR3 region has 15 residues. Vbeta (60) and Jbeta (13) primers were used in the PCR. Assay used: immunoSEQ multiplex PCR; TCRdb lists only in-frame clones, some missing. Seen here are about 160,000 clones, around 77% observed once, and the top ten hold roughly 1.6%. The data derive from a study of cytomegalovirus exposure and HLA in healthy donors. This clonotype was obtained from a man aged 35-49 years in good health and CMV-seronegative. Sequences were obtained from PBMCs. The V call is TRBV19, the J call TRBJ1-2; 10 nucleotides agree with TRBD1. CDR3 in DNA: TGTGCCAGTAGAATCGGGACAGGGGAAGGAAGTGGCTACACCTTC. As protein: CASRIGTGEGSGYTF.